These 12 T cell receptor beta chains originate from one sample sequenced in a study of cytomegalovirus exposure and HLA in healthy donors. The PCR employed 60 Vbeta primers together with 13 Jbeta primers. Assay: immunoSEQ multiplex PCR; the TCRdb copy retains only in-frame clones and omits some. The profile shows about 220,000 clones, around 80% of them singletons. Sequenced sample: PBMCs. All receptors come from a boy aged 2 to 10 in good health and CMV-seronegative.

The CDR3 nucleotides read TGTGCCAGCAGTGAATACGGCGGCGGAAATGGGAACATTCAGTACTTC. Protein product: CASSEYGGGNGNIQYF. The V gene is TRBV25-1, the J gene TRBJ2-4; D is uncertain. The CDR3 sequence is 16 residues long. V was cut by 0 bases and J by 7 bases, with 16 bases left in between. The germline V gene encodes CDR1 MGHDK and CDR2 SYGVNS.

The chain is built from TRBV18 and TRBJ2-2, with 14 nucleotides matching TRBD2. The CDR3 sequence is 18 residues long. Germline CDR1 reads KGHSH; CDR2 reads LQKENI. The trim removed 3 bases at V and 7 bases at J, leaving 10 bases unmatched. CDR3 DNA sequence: TGTGCCAGCTCACCGGTGACTAGCGGGAGGGCCGAGGGCGGGGAGCTGTTTTTT. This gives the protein CASSPVTSGRAEGGELFF.

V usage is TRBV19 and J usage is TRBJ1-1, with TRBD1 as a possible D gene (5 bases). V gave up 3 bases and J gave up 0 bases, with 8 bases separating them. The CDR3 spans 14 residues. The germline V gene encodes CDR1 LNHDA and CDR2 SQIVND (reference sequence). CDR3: CASSMGGLNTEAFF. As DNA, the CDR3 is TGTGCCAGTAGTATGGGGGGGTTGAACACTGAAGCTTTCTTT.

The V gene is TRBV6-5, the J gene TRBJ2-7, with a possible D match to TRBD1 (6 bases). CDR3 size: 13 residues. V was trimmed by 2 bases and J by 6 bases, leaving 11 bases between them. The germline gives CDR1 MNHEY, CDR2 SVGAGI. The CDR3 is CASSYVGRGEQYF. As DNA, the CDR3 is TGTGCCAGCAGTTACGTCGGCAGGGGCGAGCAGTACTTC.

Here the CDR3 DNA reads TGTGCCAGCAGTTACCCCCAGGGGTCGTCCTACGAGCAGTACTTC. Translated: CASSYPQGSSYEQYF. V and J are TRBV6-5 and TRBJ2-7; weak D call: TRBD1 (6 bases). Germline V CDR1 and CDR2: MNHEY, SVGAGI. The CDR3 sequence is 15 residues long. V was shortened by 2 bases and J by 1 base, with 12 bases between the two germline ends.

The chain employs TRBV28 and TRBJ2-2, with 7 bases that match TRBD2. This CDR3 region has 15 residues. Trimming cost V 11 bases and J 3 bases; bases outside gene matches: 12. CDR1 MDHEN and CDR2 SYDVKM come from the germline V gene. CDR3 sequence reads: CAHRASRGDTGELFF. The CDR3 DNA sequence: TGTGCCCATAGGGCCTCACGGGGGGACACCGGGGAGCTGTTTTTT.

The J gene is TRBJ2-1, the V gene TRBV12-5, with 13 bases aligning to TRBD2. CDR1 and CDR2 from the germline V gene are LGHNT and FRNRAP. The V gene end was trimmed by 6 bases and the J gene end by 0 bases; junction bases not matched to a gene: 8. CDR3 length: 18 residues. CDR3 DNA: TGTGCTAGTGGCCCAGGGACTAGCGGGGTGAGCTCCTACAATGAGCAGTTCTTC. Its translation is CASGPGTSGVSSYNEQFF.

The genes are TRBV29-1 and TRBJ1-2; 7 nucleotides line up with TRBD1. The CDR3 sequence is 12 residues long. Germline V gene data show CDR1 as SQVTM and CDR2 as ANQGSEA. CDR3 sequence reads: CIGQVANYGYTF. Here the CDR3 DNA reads TGCATAGGACAGGTAGCTAACTATGGCTACACCTTC.

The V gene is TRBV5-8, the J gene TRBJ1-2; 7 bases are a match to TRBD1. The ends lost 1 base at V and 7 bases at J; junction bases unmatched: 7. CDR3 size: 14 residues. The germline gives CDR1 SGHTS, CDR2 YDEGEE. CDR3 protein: CASSLPGGEFGYTF. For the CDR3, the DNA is TGTGCCAGCAGCTTGCCAGGGGGAGAATTTGGCTACACCTTC.

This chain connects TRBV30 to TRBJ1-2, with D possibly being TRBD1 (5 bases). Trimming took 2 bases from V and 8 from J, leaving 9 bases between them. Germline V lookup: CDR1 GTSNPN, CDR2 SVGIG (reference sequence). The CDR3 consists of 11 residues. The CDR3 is CAWSRSGGYTF. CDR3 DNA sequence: TGTGCCTGGAGTCGATCAGGGGGCTACACCTTC.

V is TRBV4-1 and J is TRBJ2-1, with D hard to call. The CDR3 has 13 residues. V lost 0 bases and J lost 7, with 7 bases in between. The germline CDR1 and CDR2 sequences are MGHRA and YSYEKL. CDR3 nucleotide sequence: TGCGCCAGCAGCCAAGATTCCGCGAATGAGCAGTTCTTC. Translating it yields CASSQDSANEQFF.

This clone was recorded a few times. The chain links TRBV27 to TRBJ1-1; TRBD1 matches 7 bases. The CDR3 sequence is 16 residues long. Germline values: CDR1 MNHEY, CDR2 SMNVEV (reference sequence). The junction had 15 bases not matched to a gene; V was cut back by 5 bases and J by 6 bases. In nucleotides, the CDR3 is TGTGCCAGCAGTGCATCGGACAGGCCGGCGGATGCTGAAGCTTTCTTT. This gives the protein CASSASDRPADAEAFF.